The 3 T cell receptor beta chains reported below all come from one sample, sequenced in a study of T cell responses to AZD1222 COVID-19 vaccine. Clones were read by immunoSEQ multiplex PCR, and TCRdb kept only the in-frame ones, dropping some. Here the sample spans 90,000 to 120,000 clones, 92% being singletons. The sample consisted of peripheral blood, taken 28 days after the second AZD1222 dose. Receptor source: an adult who received the AZD1222 COVID-19 vaccine.

The chain couples TRBV4-1 to TRBJ2-1; D not certain. Trimming stripped 4 bases from V and 0 bases from J, with 4 bases between. In germline, CDR1 is MGHRA, CDR2 YSYEKL. This CDR3 has 13 residues. The CDR3 nucleotides are TGCGCCAGCAGCCTGAGCTCCTACAATGAGCAGTTCTTC. As protein: CASSLSSYNEQFF.

The chain has TRBV6-2 or TRBV6-3 and TRBJ1-5; D remains unclear. This CDR3 is 16 amino acids long. The V and J ends lost 2 bases and 0 bases respectively, with 11 bases between them. The germline gives CDR1 MNHEY, CDR2 SVGEGT. CDR3 coding DNA: TGTGCCAGCAGTTACGGGCCAAGAGTTAGCAATCAGCCCCAGCATTTT. The encoded protein is CASSYGPRVSNQPQHF.

V and J are TRBV6-2 or TRBV6-3 and TRBJ2-1, with a weak D call TRBD2 (6 bases). This CDR3 is 15 amino acids long. Germline V gene data show CDR1 as MNHEY and CDR2 as SVGEGT. The V and J ends lost 4 bases and 6 bases respectively, with 16 bases between them. In DNA, the CDR3 is TGTGCCAGCAGTTCCTTGAAAATACTAGCCAATGAGCAGTTCTTC. Translated, it gives CASSSLKILANEQFF.